Presented here are 2 T cell receptor beta chains from one specimen sequenced in a study of OX40 agonist ivuxolimab in advanced cancers. The table came from immunoSEQ multiplex PCR; TCRdb's copy has only in-frame clones and leaves some out. Counted here are approximately 99,000 clones, approximately 89% occurring once; the ten biggest clones make up 0.66%. Sequenced material: CD4+ or CD8+ T cells sorted from blood, taken in a trial of the OX40 agonist ivuxolimab. These receptor sequences come from an adult with an advanced solid tumor such as melanoma, head and neck, liver or kidney cancer.

V and J are TRBV29-1 and TRBJ2-1; 7 bases match TRBD1. There are 12 residues in the CDR3. V shed 7 bases and J 6 bases; nucleotides not matched to a gene: 6. CDR1 is SQVTM, CDR2 ANQGSEA, per germline. CDR3 region: CSATGSSNEQFF. CDR3 nucleotides: TGCAGCGCGACAGGGAGTTCCAATGAGCAGTTCTTC.

V gene TRBV7-2 combines with J gene TRBJ2-2; 9 bases agree with TRBD2. CDR3 size: 17 residues. The V and J ends lost 3 bases and 6 bases, in that order; junction bases with no gene match: 11. In germline, CDR1 is SGHTA, CDR2 FQGNSA. The CDR3 nucleotides are TGTGCCAGCAGCTTGAGCCCGGGACTAGCCCGTTCCGGGGAGCTGTTTTTT. Translating it yields CASSLSPGLARSGELFF. Full variable domain (remainder filled in from reference TRBV7-2 and TRBJ2-2): GAGVSQSPSNKVTEKGKDVELRCDPISGHTALYWYRQSLGQGLEFLIYFQGNSAPDKSGLPSDRFSAERTGGSVSTLTIQRTQQEDSAVYLCASSLSPGLARSGELFFGEGSRLTVL.